The sample holds many counts of the clone carrying this T cell receptor (beta chain). The antigen remains undetermined. The data stem from a study of tumor and adjacent non-tumor tissue in lung cancer. No cell sorting was done before RNA was extracted from the tissue. Newly diagnosed lung cancer patients had thoracic surgery in China, August–late 2014, without prior chemotherapy. Study-wide results and limits: Tumor repertoires had a smaller top 100 clone share than normal lung.

The CDR3 is made up of 15 amino acids. In germline, CDR1 is SGHNT, CDR2 YENEEA. The V segment lost 2 bases and the J segment 3 bases; nucleotides outside the gene matches: 7. The library came from three nested PCR rounds adapted from ARM-PCR protocols. Using its own MiXCR run on the multiplex PCR reads, TCRdb lists one record per CDR3 protein. The sample has about 81,000 distinct CDR3 sequences, around 70% seen once. The sequenced sample was lung tumor tissue. This clonotype was obtained from a woman aged 40 to 55 with non-small cell lung cancer. The chain links TRBV11-3 to TRBJ2-7; 7 nucleotides align to TRBD1. The CDR3 sequence is CASSLRPGTDYEQYF. CDR3 DNA sequence: TGTGCCAGCAGCTTAAGGCCGGGGACAGACTACGAGCAGTACTTC.